The source of this T cell receptor beta chain is a study of blood T cell repertoires in COVID-19. Produced via immunoSEQ multiplex PCR; TCRdb's table is partial and in-frame only. The sample carries about 330,000 clones, 86% recorded once. The CDR3 runs to 14 residues. Trimming removed 5 bases from V and 4 bases from J; junction bases left unmatched: 4. In germline, CDR1 is MGHDK, CDR2 SYGVNS. Sequenced material: peripheral blood. The TCR comes from a woman in her 50s with acute or convalescent COVID-19. The chain employs TRBV25-1 and TRBJ2-7; 11 nucleotides agree with TRBD2. CDR3 nucleotides: TGTGCCAGCAGTAAGGGGACTAGCGGATACGAGCAGTACTTC. It specifies CASSKGTSGYEQYF.